This T cell receptor beta chain emerged from a study of blood T cells in healthy people across ages. The V end was cut by 6 bases, the J end by 4 bases, with 13 bases between. CDR1 is MNHEY and CDR2 is SVGAGI in the germline V gene. The CDR3 has 14 amino acids. Study observations and caveats: Diversity was estimated from one million T cells, and these estimates were considered underestimates.

Sample-barcoded 5' priming and a J-beta primer mix drove a second PCR of about 7 to 11 cycles. TCRdb used MiXCR to reprocess the 5' RACE reads, holding one entry per CDR3 protein. The data contain around 850,000 distinct CDR3 sequences, about 37% of them seen just once; the ten biggest clones take up under 15%. Caucasian individuals from Russia who were healthy and aged about 6 to 95 acted as donors. Ten or more counts support this clonotype. Its target is unknown. This TCR was recovered from a young man in good health. Sequenced input: blood. The chain couples TRBV6-5 to TRBJ2-1; possible D gene TRBD2, 5 bases. The CDR3: CASRLGLGYNEQFF. The DNA of the CDR3 is TGTGCCAGCAGACTAGGGCTCGGTTACAATGAGCAGTTCTTC.